The T cell receptor (beta chain) described here comes from a study of shared clonotypes between healthy human individuals. In the study overall: Per donor, CD8 memory used one plate, CD8 naive used two, CD4 memory used three and CD4 naive used three.

The assay was run at deep level. TCRdb's table, derived via immunoSEQ multiplex PCR, lists solely in-frame clones and lacks some. The table includes about 680,000 clones, around 92% detected once. As defined, naive CD8 cells were CD45RO-negative and positively selected for CCR7, with terminally differentiated effector memory CD45RA+ cells excluded. Free of recent acute infections or vaccinations, the donors were healthy HIV-negative adults. This CDR3 has 17 residues. Germline assignment: CDR1 SEHNR and CDR2 FQNEAQ (reference sequence). Germline trimming cut 4 bases from V and 6 bases from J; bases unmatched to any gene: 11.

Sequenced: naive CD8+ T cells sorted from blood. The TCR comes from a man aged 25-45 years in good health. The V call is TRBV7-9, the J call TRBJ2-1, with 11 bases that match TRBD1. The DNA of the CDR3 is TGTGCCAGCAGCTCCCCAACCGGAGGGACAGGGGGCAATGAGCAGTTCTTC. Translation gives CASSSPTGGTGGNEQFF.